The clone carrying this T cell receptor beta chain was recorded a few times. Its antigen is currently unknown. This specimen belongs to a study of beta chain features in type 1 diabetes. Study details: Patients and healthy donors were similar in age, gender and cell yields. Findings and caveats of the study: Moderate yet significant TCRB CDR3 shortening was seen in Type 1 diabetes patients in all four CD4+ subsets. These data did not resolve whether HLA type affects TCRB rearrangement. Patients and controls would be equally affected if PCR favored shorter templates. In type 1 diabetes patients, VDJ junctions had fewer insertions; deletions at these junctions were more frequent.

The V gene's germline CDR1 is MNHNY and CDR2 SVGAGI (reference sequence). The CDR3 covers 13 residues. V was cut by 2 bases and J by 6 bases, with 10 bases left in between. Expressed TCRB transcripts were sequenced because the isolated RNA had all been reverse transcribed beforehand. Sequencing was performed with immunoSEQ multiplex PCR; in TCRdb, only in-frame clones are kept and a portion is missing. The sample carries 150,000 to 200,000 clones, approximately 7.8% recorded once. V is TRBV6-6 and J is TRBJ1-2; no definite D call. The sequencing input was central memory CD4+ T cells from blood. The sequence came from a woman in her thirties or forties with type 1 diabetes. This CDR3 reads CASSYPKEDGYTF. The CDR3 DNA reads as TGTGCCAGCAGTTACCCGAAGGAGGATGGCTACACCTTC.